Listed here is a single TCR beta chain. The data were obtained in a study of T cell responses to AZD1222 COVID-19 vaccine. Generated by immunoSEQ multiplex PCR, the TCRdb table keeps only in-frame clones and is missing some. The profile shows around 88,000 clones, 70% to 90% of them singletons. The V end was cut by 7 bases, the J end by 0 bases, with 11 bases between. Germline lookup yields CDR1 SGHTS and CDR2 YDEGEE. The CDR3 totals 13 residues. The chain combines TRBV5-8 with TRBJ2-7; a weak D match, TRBD1 (6 bases). Sequences were derived from peripheral blood, sampled on day 0 of AZD1222 vaccination. The TCR originated in an adult in good health. The CDR3 is CASSGQNSYEQYF. DNA of the CDR3: TGTGCCAGCTCGGGACAAAACTCCTACGAGCAGTACTTC.